Reported below is one T cell receptor beta chain. The antigen is unknown. This entry is derived from a study of T cell repertoires in aging, cancer and after chemotherapy. Study in general: Repeat sampling of healthy donors over several months to years showed clear clonal overlap. The study's findings and limits: Age-matched healthy donors had significantly more diverse, less clonal blood TCR repertoires than untreated cancer patients.

The template was genomic DNA from peripheral blood, not RNA. In germline, CDR1 is SGHRS, CDR2 YFSETQ. The CDR3 spans 13 residues. Trimming pared 3 bases from V and 8 bases from J, leaving 12 bases between. TRB rearrangements spanning V, D and J were amplified using mixed TRB-A/B primers. TCRdb reanalysed the multiplex PCR reads using MiXCR and keeps one entry per CDR3 protein. Of about 14,000 distinct CDR3 sequences in the sample, about 26% were seen once. The sample comprised blood. The V and J genes are TRBV5-1 and TRBJ1-3, with D possibly TRBD1 on 5 matching bases. The TCR comes from a human donor in good health. The CDR3 loop is CASSSGVADTIYF. In nucleotides, the CDR3 is TGCGCCAGCAGCTCGGGGGTGGCGGACACCATATATTTT.